This TCR beta chain was captured in a study of CD8+ T cells in alopecia areata. The table lists this clone with a few counts. Its antigen is currently unknown. V lost 6 bases and J lost 0; bases outside the gene matches: 6. The germline V gene has CDR1 SGHVS and CDR2 FQNEAQ. The CDR3 covers 16 residues. Notes on the study in general: Lesional scalp displayed greater clonality than normal scalp, most notably in alopecia totalis/universalis. Mice showed clearer TCR sharing than patients did, a gap that was possibly HLA-related.

RNA, once extracted, was reverse transcribed into cDNA for use as the sequencing template. Sequenced by immunoSEQ multiplex PCR; TCRdb stores in-frame clones only, minus some. This sample has approximately 98,000 clones, with 45% to 60% found just once. Samples from alopecia areata patients were lesional scalp punch biopsies and peripheral blood. Sequenced sample: NKG2D-low CD8+ T cells sorted from blood. The J gene is TRBJ2-3, the V gene TRBV7-8; TRBD2 agrees at 10 bases. The clonotype originates from a human donor with alopecia areata. CDR3: CASRLTTSGSTDTQYF. The CDR3 DNA is TGTGCCAGCAGACTTACGACTAGCGGGAGCACAGATACGCAGTATTTT.